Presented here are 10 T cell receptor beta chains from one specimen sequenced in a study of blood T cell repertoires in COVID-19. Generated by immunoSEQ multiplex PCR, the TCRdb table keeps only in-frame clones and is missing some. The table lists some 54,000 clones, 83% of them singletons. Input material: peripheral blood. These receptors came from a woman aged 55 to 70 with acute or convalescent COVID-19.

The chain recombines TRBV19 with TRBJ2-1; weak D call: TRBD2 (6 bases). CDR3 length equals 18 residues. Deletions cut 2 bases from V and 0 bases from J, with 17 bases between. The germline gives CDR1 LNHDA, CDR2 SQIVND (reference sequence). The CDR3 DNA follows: TGTGCCAGTAGTATAAAGGGGACTTACTCGAGCTCCTACAATGAGCAGTTCTTC. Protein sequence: CASSIKGTYSSSYNEQFF.

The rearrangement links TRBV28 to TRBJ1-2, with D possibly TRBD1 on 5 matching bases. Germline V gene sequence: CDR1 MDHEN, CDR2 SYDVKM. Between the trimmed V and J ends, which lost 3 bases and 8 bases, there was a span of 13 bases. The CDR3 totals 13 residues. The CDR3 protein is CASSFRVVEGYTF. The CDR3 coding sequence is TGTGCCAGCAGTTTCAGGGTGGTGGAGGGCTACACCTTC.

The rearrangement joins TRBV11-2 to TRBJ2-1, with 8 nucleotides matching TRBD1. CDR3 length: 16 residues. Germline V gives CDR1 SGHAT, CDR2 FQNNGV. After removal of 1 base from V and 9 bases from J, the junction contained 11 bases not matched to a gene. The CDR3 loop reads CASSLVGGQVSSEQFF. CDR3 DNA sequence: TGTGCCAGCAGCTTAGTTGGGGGACAGGTATCCAGTGAGCAGTTCTTC.

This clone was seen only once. CDR3 sequence reads: CASPRGGATDTQYF. The CDR3 nucleotides read TGTGCCAGCCCCCGCGGGGGGGCCACAGATACGCAGTATTTT. J is TRBJ2-3 and V is TRBV2; TRBD2 matches 9 bases. The CDR3 contains 14 residues. With 8 bases clipped from V and 2 bases from J, the junction kept 5 bases outside the gene matches. Germline V gene data show CDR1 as SNHLY and CDR2 as FYNNEI.

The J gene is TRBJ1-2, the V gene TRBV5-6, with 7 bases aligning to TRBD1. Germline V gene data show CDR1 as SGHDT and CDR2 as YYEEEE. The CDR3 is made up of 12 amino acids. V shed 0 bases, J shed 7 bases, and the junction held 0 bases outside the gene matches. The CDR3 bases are TGTGCCAGCAGCTTGGACAGGGGTGGCTACACCTTC. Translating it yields CASSLDRGGYTF.

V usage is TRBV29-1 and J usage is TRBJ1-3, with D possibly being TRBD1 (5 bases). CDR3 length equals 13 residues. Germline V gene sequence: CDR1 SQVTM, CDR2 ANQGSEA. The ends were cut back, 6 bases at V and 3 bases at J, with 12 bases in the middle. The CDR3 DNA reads TGCAGCGTCCGGCTGGGGGGTGGAAACACCATATATTTT. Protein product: CSVRLGGGNTIYF.

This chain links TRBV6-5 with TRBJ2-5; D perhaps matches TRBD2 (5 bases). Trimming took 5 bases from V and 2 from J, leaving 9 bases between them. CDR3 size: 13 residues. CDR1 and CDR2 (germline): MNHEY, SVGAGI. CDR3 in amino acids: CASSRAVQETQYF. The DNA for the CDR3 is TGTGCCAGCAGTCGAGCGGTACAAGAGACCCAGTACTTC.

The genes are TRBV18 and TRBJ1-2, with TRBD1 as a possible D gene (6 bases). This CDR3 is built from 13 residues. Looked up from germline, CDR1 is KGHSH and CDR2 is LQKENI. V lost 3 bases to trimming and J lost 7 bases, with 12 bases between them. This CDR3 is CASSPNRAGGYTF. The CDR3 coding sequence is TGTGCCAGCTCACCGAACAGGGCTGGTGGCTACACCTTC.

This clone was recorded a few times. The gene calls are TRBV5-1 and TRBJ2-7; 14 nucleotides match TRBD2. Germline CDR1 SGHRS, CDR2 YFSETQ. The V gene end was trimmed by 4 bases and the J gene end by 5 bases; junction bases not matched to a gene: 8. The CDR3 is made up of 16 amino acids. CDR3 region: CASSIKTSGRVDEQYF. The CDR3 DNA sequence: TGCGCCAGCAGCATAAAGACTAGCGGGAGGGTCGACGAGCAGTACTTC.

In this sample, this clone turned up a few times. CDR3 protein: CSVWTGGDSPLHF. The CDR3 coding sequence is TGCAGCGTGTGGACAGGGGGCGATTCACCCCTCCACTTT. The chain links TRBV29-1 to TRBJ1-6; 11 bases are shared with TRBD1. Germline values: CDR1 SQVTM, CDR2 ANQGSEA. With V trimmed by 6 bases and J by 8 bases, 3 bases remained unmatched. The CDR3 spans 13 residues. Based on the CDR3 plus reference TRBV29-1 and TRBJ1-6, the full variable domain is SAVISQKPSRDICQRGTSLTIQCQVDSQVTMMFWYRQQPGQSLTLIATANQGSEATYESGFVIDKFPISRPNLTFSTLTVSNMSPEDSSIYLCSVWTGGDSPLHFGNGTRLTVT.